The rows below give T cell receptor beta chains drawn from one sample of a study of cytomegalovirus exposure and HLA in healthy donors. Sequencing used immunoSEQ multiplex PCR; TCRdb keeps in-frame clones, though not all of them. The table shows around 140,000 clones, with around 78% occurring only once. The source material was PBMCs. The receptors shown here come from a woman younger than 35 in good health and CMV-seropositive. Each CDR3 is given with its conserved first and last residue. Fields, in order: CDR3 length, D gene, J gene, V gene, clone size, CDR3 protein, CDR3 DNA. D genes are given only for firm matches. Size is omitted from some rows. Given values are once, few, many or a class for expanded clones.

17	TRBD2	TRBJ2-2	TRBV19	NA	CASSDARLAVIFRQLFF	TGTGCCAGTAGTGACGCCCGACTAGCGGTTATTTTCCGGCAGCTGTTTTTT
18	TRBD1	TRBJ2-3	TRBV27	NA	CASSLEPPSGTGTDTQYF	TGTGCCAGCAGTTTAGAACCCCCGAGTGGGACAGGGACAGATACGCAGTATTTT
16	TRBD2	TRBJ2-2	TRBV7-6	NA	CASSPLAGEGTGELFF	TGTGCCAGCAGCCCCCTAGCGGGGGAGGGCACCGGGGAGCTGTTTTTT
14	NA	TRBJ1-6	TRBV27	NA	CASSLRSRAVPLHF	TGTGCCAGCAGTTTAAGGTCCAGGGCTGTACCCCTCCACTTT
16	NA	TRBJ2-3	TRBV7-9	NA	CASSSEEPRPTDTQYF	TGTGCCAGCAGCTCCGAAGAACCGCGCCCCACAGATACGCAGTATTTT
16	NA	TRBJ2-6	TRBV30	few	CAWSVGAVSGANVLTF	TGTGCCTGGAGTGTAGGGGCAGTGTCTGGGGCCAACGTCCTGACTTTC
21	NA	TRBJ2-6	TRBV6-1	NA	CASSEPLNMGPGLIGANVLTF	TGTGCCAGCAGTGAACCACTCAACATGGGGCCTGGGCTGATAGGGGCCAACGTCCTGACTTTC
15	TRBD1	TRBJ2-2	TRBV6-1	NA	CASSESGQLTGELFF	TGTGCCAGCAGTGAATCGGGACAGCTCACCGGGGAGCTGTTTTTT
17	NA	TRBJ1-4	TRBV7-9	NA	CASSLALTDATNEKLFF	TGTGCCAGCAGCTTAGCGCTCACAGATGCAACTAATGAAAAACTGTTTTTT
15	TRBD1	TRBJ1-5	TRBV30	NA	CAWSVTRGRNQPQHF	TGTGCCTGGAGTGTAACCAGGGGGCGTAATCAGCCCCAGCATTTT
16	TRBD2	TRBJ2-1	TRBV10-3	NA	CAISASGGAKYNEQFF	TGTGCCATCAGCGCTAGCGGGGGGGCCAAGTACAATGAGCAGTTCTTC
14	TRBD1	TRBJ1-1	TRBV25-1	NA	CASSKTGVNTEAFF	TGTGCCAGCAGTAAGACAGGGGTGAACACTGAAGCTTTCTTT
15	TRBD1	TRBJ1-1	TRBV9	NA	CASSEQGAPGTEAFF	TGTGCCAGCAGCGAACAGGGGGCGCCGGGCACTGAAGCTTTCTTT